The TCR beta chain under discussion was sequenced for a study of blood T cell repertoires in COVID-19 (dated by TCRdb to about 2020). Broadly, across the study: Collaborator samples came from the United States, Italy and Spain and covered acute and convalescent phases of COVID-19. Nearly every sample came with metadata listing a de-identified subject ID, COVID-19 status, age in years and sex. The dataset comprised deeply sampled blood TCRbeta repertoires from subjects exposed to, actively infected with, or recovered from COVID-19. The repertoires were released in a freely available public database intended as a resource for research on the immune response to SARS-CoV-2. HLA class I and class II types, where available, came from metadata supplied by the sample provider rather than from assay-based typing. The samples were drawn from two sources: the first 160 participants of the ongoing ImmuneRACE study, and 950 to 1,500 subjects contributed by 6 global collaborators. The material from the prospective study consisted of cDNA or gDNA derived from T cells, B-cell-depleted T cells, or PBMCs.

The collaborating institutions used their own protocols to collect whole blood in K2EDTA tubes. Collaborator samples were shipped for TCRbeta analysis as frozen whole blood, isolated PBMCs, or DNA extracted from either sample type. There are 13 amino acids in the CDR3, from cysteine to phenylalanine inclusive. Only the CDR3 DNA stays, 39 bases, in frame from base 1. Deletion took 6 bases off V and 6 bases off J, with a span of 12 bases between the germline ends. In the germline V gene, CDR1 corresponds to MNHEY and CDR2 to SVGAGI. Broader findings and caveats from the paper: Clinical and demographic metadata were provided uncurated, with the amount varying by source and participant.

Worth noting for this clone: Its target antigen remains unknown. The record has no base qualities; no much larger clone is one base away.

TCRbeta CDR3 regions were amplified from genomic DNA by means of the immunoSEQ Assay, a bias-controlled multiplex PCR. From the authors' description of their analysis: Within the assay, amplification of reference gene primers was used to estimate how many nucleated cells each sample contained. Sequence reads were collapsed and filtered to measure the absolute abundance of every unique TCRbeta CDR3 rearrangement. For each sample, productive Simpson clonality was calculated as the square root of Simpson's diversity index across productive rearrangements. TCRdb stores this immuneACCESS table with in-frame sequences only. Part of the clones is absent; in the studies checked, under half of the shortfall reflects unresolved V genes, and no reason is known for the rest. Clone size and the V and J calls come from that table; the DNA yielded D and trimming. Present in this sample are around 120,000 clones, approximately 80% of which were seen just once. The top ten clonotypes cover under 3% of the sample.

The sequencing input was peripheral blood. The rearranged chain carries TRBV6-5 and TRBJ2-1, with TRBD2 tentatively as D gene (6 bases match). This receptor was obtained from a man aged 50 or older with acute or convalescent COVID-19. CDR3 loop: CASRVGRINEQFF. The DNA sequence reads TGTGCCAGCAGGGTAGGGAGGATCAATGAGCAGTTCTTC.